This entry lists 4 T cell receptor beta chains sequenced from one sample in a study of T cells in localized non-small cell lung cancer. The table came from immunoSEQ multiplex PCR; TCRdb's copy has only in-frame clones and leaves some out. The table records around 91,000 clones, about nine tenths of them present only once. The input for sequencing was peripheral blood, taken before any cancer treatment. These receptors were collected from a man between 40 and 69 years old with stage I squamous cell lung carcinoma.

In this sample, this clone turned up a few times. The chain is built from TRBV19 and TRBJ1-1, with D possibly being TRBD1 (5 bases). The CDR3 spans 13 residues. Germline CDR1 and CDR2: LNHDA and SQIVND (reference sequence). Trimming took off 8 bases at V and 8 bases at J, with 18 bases between the two ends. DNA of the CDR3: TGTGCCAGTCGCCCAGACGCGGGGCAGGAAGCTTTCTTT. The encoded protein is CASRPDAGQEAFF.

This clone has a single count. The V and J genes are TRBV4-1 and TRBJ1-3, with D unclear. The CDR3 loop spans 16 amino acids. V lost 4 bases and J lost 0, with 13 bases in between. The germline gives CDR1 MGHRA, CDR2 YSYEKL. CDR3: CASSLRTPGSGNTIYF. CDR3 nucleotides: TGCGCCAGCAGCCTAAGGACGCCAGGCTCTGGAAACACCATATATTTT.

The CDR3 nucleotides read TGTGCCAGCACGAGGAACATGAACACTGAAGCTTTCTTT. Its translation: CASTRNMNTEAFF. The J gene is TRBJ1-1, the V gene TRBV6-5; D unclear. Per germline, CDR1 MNHEY and CDR2 SVGAGI. V gave up 7 bases and J gave up 0 bases, with 9 bases separating them. This CDR3 has 13 amino acids.

The rearrangement joins TRBV5-1 to TRBJ1-5; D may be TRBD1 (6 bases). The V end was cut by 4 bases, the J end by 1 base, with 12 bases between. The CDR3 covers 15 residues. The germline CDR1 and CDR2 sequences are SGHRS and YFSETQ. The CDR3 sequence: CASSVGGTSNQPQHF. DNA for the CDR3: TGCGCCAGCAGCGTAGGCGGGACAAGCAATCAGCCCCAGCATTTT. Filled out from reference TRBV5-1 and TRBJ1-5, the complete variable domain reads KAGVTQTPRYLIKTRGQQVTLSCSPISGHRSVSWYQQTPGQGLQFLFEYFSETQRNKGNFPGRFSGRQFSNSRSEMNVSTLELGDSALYLCASSVGGTSNQPQHFGDGTRLSIL.